Each of the 18 T cell receptor beta chains below was sequenced from the same sample in a study of cytomegalovirus exposure and HLA in healthy donors. PCR employed 60 Vbeta and 13 Jbeta primers. TCRdb keeps only in-frame clones here, not all; method: immunoSEQ multiplex PCR. This sample has 90,000 to 100,000 clones; less than 85% occur once, and the top ten carry around 19%. Sequences were obtained from PBMCs. All receptors come from a woman aged 55-75 years in good health and CMV-seropositive.

This clone was counted a single time. V gene TRBV9 combines with J gene TRBJ2-1, with 11 bases aligning to TRBD2. With 0 bases clipped from V and 6 bases from J, the junction kept 2 bases outside the gene matches. Germline V gene data show CDR1 as SGDLS and CDR2 as YYNGEE. The CDR3 loop spans 15 amino acids. This chain's CDR3 is CASSVDLAGGNEQFF. The CDR3 DNA is TGTGCCAGCAGCGTAGATCTAGCGGGAGGCAATGAGCAGTTCTTC.

The genes are TRBV15 and TRBJ2-5; D remains ambiguous. This CDR3 has 13 residues. Between the trimmed V and J ends, which lost 0 bases and 4 bases, there was a span of 6 bases. Per germline, CDR1 LNHNV and CDR2 YYDKDF (reference sequence). CDR3 in DNA: TGTGCCACCAGCAGAGATTCGGGAGAGACCCAGTACTTC. It specifies CATSRDSGETQYF.

The rearrangement uses TRBV5-4 and TRBJ1-1, with TRBD1 identical over 7 bases. CDR3 size: 14 residues. V lost 2 bases, J lost 3 bases, and 4 bases stayed unmatched. Germline V gene lookup returns CDR1 SGHNT and CDR2 YYREEE (reference sequence). The CDR3 loop reads CASSLQGRHTEAFF. The CDR3 DNA reads as TGTGCCAGCAGCTTACAGGGGAGGCACACTGAAGCTTTCTTT.

The rearrangement links TRBV19 to TRBJ1-2; D ambiguous. Between the trimmed V and J ends, which lost 1 base and 1 base, there was a span of 13 bases. CDR3 length: 16 amino acids. Germline loops: CDR1 LNHDA, CDR2 SQIVND (reference sequence). In DNA form, the CDR3 reads TGTGCCAGTAGTATAGTCGGAGGCGGGAATAACTATGGCTACACCTTC. It yields the protein CASSIVGGGNNYGYTF.

This rearrangement joins TRBV30 to TRBJ1-1; D gene ambiguous. V gave up 4 bases and J gave up 1 base, with 10 bases separating them. This CDR3 has 13 amino acids. Per the germline V gene, CDR1 is GTSNPN and CDR2 is SVGIG (reference sequence). CDR3 in amino acids: CAWNPGSNTEAFF. The CDR3 DNA reads TGTGCCTGGAATCCCGGGTCGAACACTGAAGCTTTCTTT.

V is TRBV11-2 and J is TRBJ2-7, with 7 bases matching TRBD1. The germline gives CDR1 SGHAT, CDR2 FQNNGV. Trimming at V came to 2 bases and at J to 2 bases, leaving 6 bases not matched to a gene. This CDR3 has 15 amino acids. The CDR3 spells CASSLNEGAPYEQYF. Written as DNA, the CDR3 is TGTGCCAGCAGCTTAAACGAGGGGGCCCCCTACGAGCAGTACTTC.

V and J are TRBV28 and TRBJ1-2; D not resolved. Per the germline V gene, CDR1 is MDHEN and CDR2 is SYDVKM. The CDR3 length is 14 residues. Trimming pared 2 bases from V and 6 bases from J, leaving 13 bases between. The CDR3 coding sequence is TGTGCCAGCAGTTTAGTCTTTGGAGATGATGGCTACACCTTC. Translation gives CASSLVFGDDGYTF.

The rearrangement links TRBV30 to TRBJ2-3, with D hard to call. Trimming stripped 3 bases from V and 9 bases from J, with 16 bases between. The CDR3 totals 13 residues. The V gene's germline CDR1 is GTSNPN and CDR2 SVGIG (reference sequence). As DNA, the CDR3 is TGTGCCTGGAGCCAAGGCCCCCTGCGGACGCAGTATTTT. As protein: CAWSQGPLRTQYF. The full variable domain, in which reference TRBV30 and TRBJ2-3 provide the parts outside the CDR3, is SQTIHQWPATLVQPVGSPLSLECTVEGTSNPNLYWYRQAAGRGLQLLFYSVGIGQISSEVPQNLSASRPQDRQFILSSKKLLLSDSGFYLCAWSQGPLRTQYFGPGTRLTVL.

J is TRBJ2-1 and V is TRBV14, with D perhaps TRBD2 (5 bases). This CDR3 comprises 16 residues. V was pared by 4 bases and J by 4 bases, with 17 bases between. Germline V gives CDR1 SGHDN, CDR2 FVKESK. The CDR3 protein is CASSPRRNMGYNEQFF. The CDR3 DNA is TGTGCCAGCAGCCCCCGGAGGAACATGGGGTACAATGAGCAGTTCTTC. Together with reference TRBV14 and TRBJ2-1, the CDR3 gives the full variable domain: EAGVTQFPSHSVIEKGQTVTLRCDPISGHDNLYWYRRVMGKEIKFLLHFVKESKQDESGMPNNRFLAERTGGTYSTLKVQPAELEDSGVYFCASSPRRNMGYNEQFFGPGTRLTVL.

Details on this clone: This CDR3 is also generated by other DNA sequences in the sample. V is TRBV7-9 and J is TRBJ2-1; possibly TRBD2 for D (6 bases). The CDR3 is made up of 15 amino acids. The V gene lost 3 bases and the J gene lost 2 bases, with 11 bases spanning the gap. The germline V gene has CDR1 SEHNR and CDR2 FQNEAQ (reference sequence). The CDR3 protein is CASSFRDLTYNEQFF. Here the CDR3 DNA reads TGTGCCAGCAGCTTTCGGGACTTGACCTACAATGAGCAGTTCTTC.

This clone was seen just once. Germline and junction disagree at one end, which may indicate a read error. The V gene is TRBV7-7, the J gene TRBJ2-1; TRBD2 aligns across 12 bases. Germline V lookup: CDR1 SSHAT, CDR2 FNYEAQ (reference sequence). The CDR3 is 15 amino acids. CDR3 DNA: TGTGCTAGCAGCTTAGGACTAGCGGGAAACAATGAGCAGTTCTTC. Its protein is CASSLGLAGNNEQFF.

V gene TRBV7-9 combines with J gene TRBJ2-1; unclear D gene. Looked up from germline, CDR1 is SEHNR and CDR2 is FQNEAQ (reference sequence). The CDR3 is made up of 16 amino acids. Between the trimmed V and J ends, which lost 3 bases and 5 bases, there was a span of 17 bases. The CDR3: CASSFTHGRLDNEQFF. CDR3 DNA: TGTGCCAGCAGCTTCACCCACGGTCGACTTGACAATGAGCAGTTCTTC.

The chain couples TRBV19 to TRBJ2-7, with TRBD2 as a possible D gene (6 bases). The CDR3 runs to 15 residues. Per the germline V gene, CDR1 is LNHDA and CDR2 is SQIVND (reference sequence). V lost 3 bases to trimming and J lost 3 bases, with 15 bases between them. CDR3 region: CASSIQWRDDYEQYF. The CDR3 DNA reads as TGTGCCAGTAGTATTCAGTGGCGGGATGACTACGAGCAGTACTTC.

Only a few counts were recorded for this clone. The J gene is TRBJ1-5, the V gene TRBV4-2; the match to TRBD1 covers 8 bases. Per germline, CDR1 LGHNA and CDR2 YNFKEQ. Losses at the gene ends were 0 bases for V and 6 bases for J; bases not matched to a gene: 7. The CDR3 covers 16 residues. Here the CDR3 DNA reads TGTGCCAGCAGCCAAGATCCCCAGGGGGCTAGTCAGCCCCAGCATTTT. Translated, it gives CASSQDPQGASQPQHF.

This chain links TRBV9 with TRBJ2-2, with 10 positions matching TRBD2. With 2 bases clipped from V and 4 bases from J, the junction kept 11 bases outside the gene matches. The length of the CDR3 is 18 residues. The germline V gene has CDR1 SGDLS and CDR2 YYNGEE. The CDR3 nucleotides are TGTGCCAGCAGCGTGGGGGCTAGCGGGAGTTTTAGCACCGGGGAGCTGTTTTTT. Translation: CASSVGASGSFSTGELFF. Using reference TRBV9 and TRBJ2-2 for the parts outside the CDR3, the full variable domain is DSGVTQTPKHLITATGQRVTLRCSPRSGDLSVYWYQQSLDQGLQFLIQYYNGEERAKGNILERFSAQQFPDLHSELNLSSLELGDSALYFCASSVGASGSFSTGELFFGEGSRLTVL.

The genes are TRBV5-5 and TRBJ1-1; tentative D call: TRBD1 (5 bases). Trimming pared 3 bases from V and 11 bases from J, leaving 14 bases between. The CDR3 spans 12 residues. Germline V lookup: CDR1 SGHKS, CDR2 YYEKEE (reference sequence). CDR3 sequence: CASSWDWVGAFF. CDR3 sequence (DNA): TGTGCCAGCAGCTGGGACTGGGTAGGGGCTTTCTTT.

The genes are TRBV29-1 and TRBJ2-2; 7 bases fit TRBD2. The length of the CDR3 is 16 residues. J gave up 1 base and V 2 bases, and 7 bases lay outside the gene matches. Germline V gives CDR1 SQVTM, CDR2 ANQGSEA. CDR3 bases: TGCAGCGTTGAACAGTTCCCGGGAGGGAACACCGGGGAGCTGTTTTTT. Its protein product is CSVEQFPGGNTGELFF.

The V gene is TRBV28, the J gene TRBJ2-2; D may be TRBD1 (7 bases). Germline CDR1 is MDHEN and CDR2 is SYDVKM. There are 15 residues in the CDR3. V was shortened by 1 base and J by 6 bases, with 12 bases between the two germline ends. CDR3 coding DNA: TGTGCCAGCAGTTTATCCAGGGGGGCGGCCGGGGAGCTGTTTTTT. Residues: CASSLSRGAAGELFF.